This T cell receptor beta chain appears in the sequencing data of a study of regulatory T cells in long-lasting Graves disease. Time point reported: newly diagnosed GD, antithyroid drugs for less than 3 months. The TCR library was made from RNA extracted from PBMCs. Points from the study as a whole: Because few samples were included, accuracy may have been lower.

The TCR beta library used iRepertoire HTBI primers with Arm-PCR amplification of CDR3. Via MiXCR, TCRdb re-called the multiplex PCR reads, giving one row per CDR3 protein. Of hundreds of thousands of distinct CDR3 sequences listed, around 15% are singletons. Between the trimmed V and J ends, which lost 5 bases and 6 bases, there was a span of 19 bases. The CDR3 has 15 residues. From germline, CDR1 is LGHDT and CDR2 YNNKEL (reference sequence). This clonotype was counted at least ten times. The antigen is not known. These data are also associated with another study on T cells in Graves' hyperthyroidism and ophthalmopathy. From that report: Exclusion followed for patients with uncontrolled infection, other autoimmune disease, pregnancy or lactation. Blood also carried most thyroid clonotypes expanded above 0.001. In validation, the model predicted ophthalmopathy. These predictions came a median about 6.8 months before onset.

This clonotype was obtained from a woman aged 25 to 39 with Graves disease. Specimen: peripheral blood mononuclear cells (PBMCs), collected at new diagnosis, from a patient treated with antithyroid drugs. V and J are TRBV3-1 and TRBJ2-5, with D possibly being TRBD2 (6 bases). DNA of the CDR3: TGTGCCAGCAGCTATAGCGGTCACCAGGGAAAGACCCAGTACTTC. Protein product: CASSYSGHQGKTQYF.